These 25 T cell receptor beta chains originate from one sample sequenced in a study of shared clonotypes between healthy human individuals. Sequencing was performed with immunoSEQ multiplex PCR; in TCRdb, only in-frame clones are kept and a portion is missing. This sample has about 2.3 million clones, with 85% to 95% found just once. The source material was naive CD4+ T cells from PBMCs. Indicated subset: CD45RA+ positively selected. These TCRs come from a man aged 18 to 29 in good health. Some clones in this sample may be carry-over from other donors' samples.

V is TRBV28 and J is TRBJ2-7; 11 nucleotides line up with TRBD2. V dropped 5 bases and J dropped 2; count of bases not matched to a gene: 11. From germline, CDR1 is MDHEN and CDR2 SYDVKM. The length of the CDR3 is 17 residues. This CDR3 is CASSQTQTSGTPYEQYF. The CDR3 nucleotides read TGTGCCAGCAGTCAGACCCAGACTAGCGGGACGCCCTACGAGCAGTACTTC.

V and J are TRBV5-6 and TRBJ1-2; D not certain. This CDR3 spans 15 amino acids. Trimming took 2 bases from V and 2 from J, leaving 13 bases between them. Germline values: CDR1 SGHDT, CDR2 YYEEEE. CDR3 protein: CASSFRERLNYGYTF. CDR3 nucleotide sequence: TGTGCCAGCAGCTTCCGGGAGCGGTTAAACTATGGCTACACCTTC.

The V call is TRBV7-9, the J call TRBJ2-7, with TRBD2 matching over 8 bases. The germline gives CDR1 SEHNR, CDR2 FQNEAQ (reference sequence). The CDR3 spans 14 residues. V shed 5 bases and J 1 base; nucleotides not matched to a gene: 4. The CDR3 DNA follows: TGTGCCAGCAGCCATACTAGCGGTTCCTACGAGCAGTACTTC. Translated: CASSHTSGSYEQYF.

The chain couples TRBV5-1 to TRBJ2-7, with 8 bases lining up with TRBD1. The CDR3 is 15 amino acids. Germline trimming cut 1 base from V and 2 bases from J; bases unmatched to any gene: 5. Germline CDR1 SGHRS, CDR2 YFSETQ. The CDR3 is CASSLTTGGTYEQYF. In nucleotides, the CDR3 is TGCGCCAGCAGCTTGACCACAGGGGGGACCTACGAGCAGTACTTC.

The chain has TRBV6-5 and TRBJ2-6; D may be TRBD1 or TRBD2 (6 bases each). The CDR3 covers 16 residues. Trimming shortened V by 1 base and J by 4 bases, and 11 bases separated the two germline ends. The germline V gene has CDR1 MNHEY and CDR2 SVGAGI. The CDR3 nucleotides read TGTGCCAGCAGTTACTGGGGGGCGGCCGGGGCCAACGTCCTGACTTTC. Its translation is CASSYWGAAGANVLTF.

This sequence joins TRBV28 and TRBJ2-4; D gene uncertain. V dropped 2 bases and J dropped 7 bases, with 9 bases sitting between them. The CDR3 contains 13 residues. Germline loops: CDR1 MDHEN, CDR2 SYDVKM. The CDR3 is CASSLGSVNIQYF. The CDR3 DNA is TGTGCCAGCAGTTTAGGGTCGGTGAACATTCAGTACTTC. Full variable domain (missing parts from reference TRBV28 and TRBJ2-4): DVKVTQSSRYLVKRTGEKVFLECVQDMDHENMFWYRQDPGLGLRLIYFSYDVKMKEKGDIPEGYSVSREKKERFSLILESASTNQTSMYLCASSLGSVNIQYFGAGTRLSVL.

This sequence joins TRBV2 and TRBJ2-5; D not resolved. Germline lookup yields CDR1 SNHLY and CDR2 FYNNEI. This CDR3 has 15 amino acids. Trimming took off 4 bases at V and 6 bases at J, with 18 bases between the two ends. Written as DNA, the CDR3 is TGTGCCAGCAGTGCCGCAGGACCCCAAATCAAGACCCAGTACTTC. Protein product: CASSAAGPQIKTQYF.

The rearrangement uses TRBV28 and TRBJ2-3; D remains unclear. V lost 7 bases, J lost 0 bases, and 11 bases lay in between. The CDR3 runs to 14 residues. Looked up from germline, CDR1 is MDHEN and CDR2 is SYDVKM. CDR3 DNA: TGTGCCAGCACCCCGTTGGGTAGCACAGATACGCAGTATTTT. The encoded protein is CASTPLGSTDTQYF.

This sequence joins TRBV7-2 and TRBJ1-1; D may be TRBD1 (6 bases). This CDR3 comprises 14 residues. Germline CDR1 SGHTA, CDR2 FQGNSA. The V end lost 5 bases, the J end lost 1 base, and 11 bases lay between the germline ends. CDR3 DNA sequence: TGTGCCAGCAGCCTGACAGGTCAGAACACTGAAGCTTTCTTT. It encodes CASSLTGQNTEAFF. The full variable domain, in which reference TRBV7-2 and TRBJ1-1 provide the parts outside the CDR3, is GAGVSQSPSNKVTEKGKDVELRCDPISGHTALYWYRQSLGQGLEFLIYFQGNSAPDKSGLPSDRFSAERTGGSVSTLTIQRTQQEDSAVYLCASSLTGQNTEAFFGQGTRLTVV.

The chain uses TRBV12-5 and TRBJ2-3, with D possibly being TRBD2 (6 bases). CDR1 and CDR2 (germline): LGHNT, FRNRAP. The CDR3 sequence is 17 residues long. V lost 0 bases to trimming and J lost 4 bases, with 17 bases between them. This CDR3 is CASGLVRDSRNADTQYF. CDR3 coding DNA: TGTGCTAGTGGTTTGGTACGGGACTCCCGGAACGCAGATACGCAGTATTTT.

V is TRBV28 and J is TRBJ1-3, with a weak D call TRBD1 (6 bases). Germline lookup yields CDR1 MDHEN and CDR2 SYDVKM. CDR3 size: 13 residues. The V gene lost 6 bases and the J gene lost 3 bases, with 9 bases spanning the gap. CDR3 in amino acids: CASRRTDGNTIYF. The CDR3 nucleotides read TGTGCCAGCAGGAGGACAGATGGAAACACCATATATTTT.

Regarding this clone: At one end the junction does not follow the germline gene, possibly because of a read error. V usage is TRBV7-2 and J usage is TRBJ2-1; the match to TRBD2 covers 16 bases. Germline values: CDR1 SGHTA, CDR2 FQGNSA. The CDR3 loop spans 15 amino acids. This CDR3 is CASSLDPGLAGGPVF. The CDR3 DNA is TGTGCCAGCAGCTTAGATCCGGGACTAGCGGGAGGGCCTGTCTTC.

The chain recombines TRBV5-4 with TRBJ2-7, with 7 bases lining up with TRBD2. The CDR3 sequence is 15 residues long. Germline V lookup: CDR1 SGHNT, CDR2 YYREEE (reference sequence). Trimming cost V 6 bases and J 6 bases; bases outside gene matches: 15. CDR3 region: CASTPGRAGESEQYF. As DNA, the CDR3 is TGTGCCAGCACCCCTGGGAGGGCGGGAGAAAGCGAGCAGTACTTC.

The chain employs TRBV19 and TRBJ2-7; the D gene is possibly TRBD1 (6 bases). The CDR3 consists of 15 residues. The germline V gene encodes CDR1 LNHDA and CDR2 SQIVND (reference sequence). V was pared by 5 bases and J by 2 bases, with 16 bases between. The CDR3 loop reads CASSLLGTPTYEQYF. The CDR3 coding sequence is TGTGCCAGTAGTCTTCTTGGGACACCAACCTACGAGCAGTACTTC.

The rearrangement joins TRBV11-3 to TRBJ1-6; no reliable D call. Deletions cut 4 bases from V and 7 bases from J, with 17 bases between. This CDR3 contains 16 residues. Germline CDR1 SGHNT, CDR2 YENEEA. In DNA form, the CDR3 reads TGTGCCAGCAGCTCCGGTGGCCAGGTGTACAATTCACCCCTCCACTTT. Protein sequence: CASSSGGQVYNSPLHF.

The rearrangement joins TRBV28 to TRBJ2-7; D might be TRBD1 (6 bases). Trimming took off 3 bases at V and 4 bases at J, with 10 bases between the two ends. The CDR3 consists of 13 residues. The germline V gene encodes CDR1 MDHEN and CDR2 SYDVKM. Here the CDR3 reads CASSLGDRYEQYF. Here the CDR3 DNA reads TGTGCCAGCAGTTTGGGAGACAGGTACGAGCAGTACTTC.

This clone was observed a single time. This rearrangement joins TRBV6-1 to TRBJ2-3; D is undetermined. The CDR3 loop spans 15 amino acids. V dropped 3 bases and J dropped 1 base, with 11 bases sitting between them. Germline V lookup: CDR1 MNHNS, CDR2 SASEGT. The CDR3 DNA reads TGTGCCAGCAGTGATTGGGGTACGGGCACAGATACGCAGTATTTT. Its protein is CASSDWGTGTDTQYF.

The V gene is TRBV18, the J gene TRBJ2-3; TRBD1 might be the D (7 bases). Germline V gene sequence: CDR1 KGHSH, CDR2 LQKENI. V dropped 1 base and J dropped 7 bases, with 24 bases sitting between them. The CDR3 totals 18 residues. CDR3: CASSPQNILGGGKNTQYF. The CDR3 DNA sequence: TGTGCCAGCTCACCACAGAATATCCTAGGAGGGGGCAAGAATACGCAGTATTTT.

This clone was found once. This chain connects TRBV9 to TRBJ2-5; no definite D call. V dropped 0 bases and J dropped 5 bases, with 11 bases sitting between them. The germline gives CDR1 SGDLS, CDR2 YYNGEE. The CDR3 has 14 residues. In nucleotides, the CDR3 is TGTGCCAGCAGCGTAGCGGATGAGGAGGAGACCCAGTACTTC. Its protein product is CASSVADEEETQYF.

The chain combines TRBV15 with TRBJ1-5; 7 bases map to TRBD1. Germline-derived CDR1 and CDR2 are LNHNV and YYDKDF (reference sequence). There are 16 residues in the CDR3. The V gene end was trimmed by 2 bases and the J gene end by 4 bases; junction bases not matched to a gene: 8. CDR3 sequence reads: CATSRPTGQSNQPQHF. The DNA for the CDR3 is TGTGCCACCAGCAGACCGACGGGACAGTCGAATCAGCCCCAGCATTTT. Combining the CDR3 with reference TRBV15 and TRBJ1-5 gives the whole variable domain DAMVIQNPRYQVTQFGKPVTLSCSQTLNHNVMYWYQQKSSQAPKLLFHYYDKDFNNEADTPDNFQSRRPNTSFCFLDIRSPGLGDTAMYLCATSRPTGQSNQPQHFGDGTRLSIL.

The chain carries TRBV30 and TRBJ2-4; the D is unclear. Trimming cost V 0 bases and J 8 bases, with 8 bases left between them. The germline CDR1 and CDR2 sequences are GTSNPN and SVGIG (reference sequence). The length of the CDR3 is 12 residues. CDR3 in DNA: TGTGCCTGGAGTGTAGGAACCGACATTCAGTACTTC. Residues: CAWSVGTDIQYF.

The J gene is TRBJ1-5, the V gene TRBV19; TRBD1 might be the D (6 bases). The CDR3 contains 14 residues. Germline CDR1 is LNHDA and CDR2 is SQIVND (reference sequence). V lost 7 bases and J lost 3, with 13 bases in between. The CDR3 coding sequence is TGTGCCAGTACGGACAGCCAAAACAATCAGCCCCAGCATTTT. Protein product: CASTDSQNNQPQHF.

The V gene is TRBV11-3, the J gene TRBJ2-4; tentatively, D is TRBD1 (6 bases). The CDR3 covers 16 residues. In germline, CDR1 is SGHNT, CDR2 YENEEA. The V end lost 1 base, the J end lost 0 bases, and 10 bases lay between the germline ends. CDR3 loop: CASSLGTGLAKNIQYF. CDR3 sequence (DNA): TGTGCCAGCAGCTTAGGCACAGGGCTAGCCAAAAACATTCAGTACTTC. The entire variable domain, with the rest obtained from reference TRBV11-3 and TRBJ2-4, is as follows: EAGVVQSPRYKIIEKKQPVAFWCNPISGHNTLYWYLQNLGQGPELLIRYENEEAVDDSQLPKDRFSAERLKGVDSTLKIQPAELGDSAVYLCASSLGTGLAKNIQYFGAGTRLSVL.

The chain carries TRBV2 and TRBJ2-1; the D is unclear. V lost 3 bases and J 4 bases, leaving 13 bases between the germline ends. The V gene's germline CDR1 is SNHLY and CDR2 FYNNEI. This CDR3 has 15 residues. As DNA, the CDR3 is TGTGCCAGCAGTGAGGGCGAGCCGCCATACAATGAGCAGTTCTTC. The encoded protein is CASSEGEPPYNEQFF.

This clone was detected once. The V and J genes are TRBV7-9 and TRBJ2-6; weak D call: TRBD2 (5 bases). The CDR3 covers 15 residues. Germline assignment: CDR1 SEHNR and CDR2 FQNEAQ (reference sequence). The V gene lost 5 bases and the J gene lost 0 bases, with 8 bases spanning the gap. The DNA of the CDR3 is TGTGCCAGCAGCCCCGGACTCTCTGGGGCCAACGTCCTGACTTTC. Protein product: CASSPGLSGANVLTF. Filled out from reference TRBV7-9 and TRBJ2-6, the complete variable domain reads DTGVSQNPRHKITKRGQNVTFRCDPISEHNRLYWYRQTLGQGPEFLTYFQNEAQLEKSRLLSDRFSAERPKGSFSTLEIQRTEQGDSAMYLCASSPGLSGANVLTFGAGSRLTVL.